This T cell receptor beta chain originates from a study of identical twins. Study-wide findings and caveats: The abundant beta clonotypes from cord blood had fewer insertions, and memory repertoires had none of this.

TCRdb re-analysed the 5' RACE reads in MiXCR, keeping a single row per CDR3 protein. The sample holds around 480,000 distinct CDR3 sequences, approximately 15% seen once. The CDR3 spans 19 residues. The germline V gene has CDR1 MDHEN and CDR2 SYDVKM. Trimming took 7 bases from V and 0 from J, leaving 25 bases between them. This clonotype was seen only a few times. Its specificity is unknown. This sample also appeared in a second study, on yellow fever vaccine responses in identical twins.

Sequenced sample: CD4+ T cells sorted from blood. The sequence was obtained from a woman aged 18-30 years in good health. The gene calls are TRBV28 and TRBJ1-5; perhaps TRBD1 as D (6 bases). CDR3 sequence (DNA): TGTGCCAGCACCCTCTCCAGGGGCCTCACCGTCTATAGCAATCAGCCCCAGCATTTT. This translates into CASTLSRGLTVYSNQPQHF.